This TCR beta chain was identified during a study of blood T cell repertoires in COVID-19. Turning to the study itself: T cells, B-cell-depleted T cells, or PBMCs provided the cDNA or gDNA that served as material.

The protocol was immunoSEQ multiplex PCR, while the TCRdb copy is restricted to in-frame clones and leaves out a portion. The sample records 150,000 to 200,000 clones, around three quarters being singletons. This clone was observed a few times. CDR3 length equals 15 residues. With 3 bases clipped from V and 4 bases from J, the junction kept 3 bases outside the gene matches. Germline CDR1 is SGHRS and CDR2 is YFSETQ. The source is a man between 60 and 75 years old with active or convalescent COVID-19. The chain carries TRBV5-1 and TRBJ2-2, with 10 bases lining up with TRBD1. The material sequenced was peripheral blood. The CDR3 DNA sequence: TGCGCCAGCAGCTCGACAGGGGGCAGCACCGGGGAGCTGTTTTTT. Translating it yields CASSSTGGSTGELFF.